Below, 10 T cell receptor beta chains from the same sample are listed, as sequenced in a study of vaccination and CD4 T cells after COVID-19. For these TCRs, the target antigens are not known. Oncomine TCR Beta short-read sequencing was applied to DNA from cultured CD4+ T cells. TCRdb recomputed calls from the PCR reads with MiXCR, one row per CDR3 protein. The table has about 11,000 distinct CDR3 sequences, under 70% seen once; the top ten hold 34%. The treatment here: roughly ten-day PBMC culture with coronavirus spike peptide pools or control peptides (ViraFEST assay). Source material: CD4+ T cells from blood, cultured in vitro. The receptors were gathered from a human donor who had recovered from COVID-19.

The gene calls are TRBV12-3 or TRBV12-4 and TRBJ1-2; 9 nucleotides match TRBD1. The CDR3 has 13 amino acids. With V trimmed by 1 base and J by 8 bases, 2 bases remained unmatched. CDR3 in amino acids: CASSLGTGVGYTF. CDR3 nucleotides: TGTGCCAGCAGTTTAGGGACAGGGGTAGGCTACACCTTC.

The rearrangement links TRBV7-9 to TRBJ2-7; TRBD2 might be the D (6 bases). The CDR3 loop spans 16 amino acids. The V gene's germline CDR1 is SEHNR and CDR2 FQNEAQ (reference sequence). Between the trimmed V and J ends, which lost 3 bases and 2 bases, there was a span of 17 bases. Written as DNA, the CDR3 is TGTGCCAGCAGCTTGCTGCGTCGGGACTCGCCCTACGAGCAGTACTTC. It encodes CASSLLRRDSPYEQYF.

This clonotype has more than one count but fewer than ten. The chain employs TRBV7-6 and TRBJ2-1; D might be TRBD2 (6 bases). The germline CDR1 and CDR2 sequences are SGHVS and FNYEAQ. V was cut by 5 bases and J by 4 bases, with 9 bases left in between. The CDR3 loop spans 13 amino acids. The CDR3 loop is CASSRDFYNEQFF. In DNA, the CDR3 is TGTGCCAGCAGCCGGGACTTTTACAATGAGCAGTTCTTC.

This clonotype has more than one count but fewer than ten. The chain employs TRBV6-5 and TRBJ2-1, with 11 bases aligning to TRBD1. CDR1 MNHEY and CDR2 SVGAGI come from the germline V gene. The V and J ends lost 2 bases and 14 bases, in that order; junction bases with no gene match: 8. This CDR3 spans 14 amino acids. CDR3 in DNA: TGTGCCAGCAGTTACCCTCCGGGACAGGGGGGAAAGTTCTTC. Its protein is CASSYPPGQGGKFF.

The chain is built from TRBV30 and TRBJ2-5; 12 bases are shared with TRBD2. The germline CDR1 and CDR2 sequences are GTSNPN and SVGIG (reference sequence). This CDR3 is built from 15 residues. The V segment lost 4 bases and the J segment 1 base; nucleotides outside the gene matches: 4. The CDR3 nucleotides are TGTGCCTGGACCAAGACTAGCGGGGGCCAAGAGACCCAGTACTTC. As protein: CAWTKTSGGQETQYF.

This chain connects TRBV9 to TRBJ2-1, with D hard to call. Germline V gives CDR1 SGDLS, CDR2 YYNGEE. The V end was cut by 0 bases, the J end by 5 bases, with 15 bases between. The CDR3 runs 16 residues. CDR3: CASSVAVRYPDNEQFF. The CDR3 region has the DNA TGTGCCAGCAGCGTAGCGGTCCGTTACCCCGACAATGAGCAGTTCTTC.

The chain links TRBV4-1 to TRBJ1-2; no definite D call. Trimming left V 6 bases short and J 3 bases short, with 11 bases between. CDR3 length: 13 amino acids. CDR1 and CDR2 from the germline V gene are MGHRA and YSYEKL. The CDR3 DNA reads as TGCGCCAGCAGGCCCAGCGACCACTATGGCTACACCTTC. Translating it yields CASRPSDHYGYTF.

The chain carries TRBV27 and TRBJ1-1; D unclear. The length of the CDR3 is 12 residues. The germline gives CDR1 MNHEY, CDR2 SMNVEV (reference sequence). V gave up 6 bases and J gave up 1 base, with 6 bases separating them. CDR3 in amino acids: CASRTPNTEAFF. The CDR3 DNA is TGTGCCAGCAGGACCCCGAACACTGAAGCTTTCTTT.

The V call is TRBV5-1, the J call TRBJ1-2; 7 bases match TRBD1. After removal of 4 bases from V and 1 base from J, the junction contained 10 bases not matched to a gene. Germline lookup yields CDR1 SGHRS and CDR2 YFSETQ. This CDR3 has 16 amino acids. The DNA of the CDR3 is TGCGCCAGCAGCCCGGGAACCGACAGGGTTAACTATGGCTACACCTTC. It translates to CASSPGTDRVNYGYTF. Filled out from reference TRBV5-1 and TRBJ1-2, the complete variable domain reads KAGVTQTPRYLIKTRGQQVTLSCSPISGHRSVSWYQQTPGQGLQFLFEYFSETQRNKGNFPGRFSGRQFSNSRSEMNVSTLELGDSALYLCASSPGTDRVNYGYTFGSGTRLTVV.

This clonotype is categorized as hyperexpanded. The chain has TRBV7-2 and TRBJ2-2; perhaps TRBD2 as D (6 bases). CDR1 SGHTA and CDR2 FQGNSA come from the germline V gene. V was clipped by 0 bases and J by 0 bases, with 11 bases between them. The CDR3 sequence is 17 residues long. This chain's CDR3 is CASSLAGLAPNTGELFF. The CDR3, as DNA: TGTGCCAGCAGCTTAGCTGGGCTAGCGCCGAACACCGGGGAGCTGTTTTTT.